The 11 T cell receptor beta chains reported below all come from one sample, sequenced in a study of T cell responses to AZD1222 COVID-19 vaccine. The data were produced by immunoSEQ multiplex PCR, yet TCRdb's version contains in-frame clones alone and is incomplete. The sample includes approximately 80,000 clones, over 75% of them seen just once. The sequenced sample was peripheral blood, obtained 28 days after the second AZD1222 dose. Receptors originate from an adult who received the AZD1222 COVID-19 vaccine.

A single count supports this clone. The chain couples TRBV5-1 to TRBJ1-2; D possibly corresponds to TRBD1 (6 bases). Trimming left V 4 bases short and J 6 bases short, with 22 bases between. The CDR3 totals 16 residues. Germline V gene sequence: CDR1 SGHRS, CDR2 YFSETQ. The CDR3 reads CASSRTFERGGDGYTF. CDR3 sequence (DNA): TGCGCCAGCAGCCGAACTTTTGAACGAGGGGGAGATGGCTACACCTTC.

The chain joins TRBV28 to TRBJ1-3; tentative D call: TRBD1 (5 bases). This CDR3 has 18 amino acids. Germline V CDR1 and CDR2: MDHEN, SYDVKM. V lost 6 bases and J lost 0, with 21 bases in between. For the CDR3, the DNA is TGTGCCAGCAGATTAAGTGGGGGACTGCAGAGCTCTGGAAACACCATATATTTT. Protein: CASRLSGGLQSSGNTIYF.

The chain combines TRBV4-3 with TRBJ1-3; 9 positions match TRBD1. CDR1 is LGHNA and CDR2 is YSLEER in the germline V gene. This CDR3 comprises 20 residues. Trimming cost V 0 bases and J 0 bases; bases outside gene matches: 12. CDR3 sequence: CASSQDLGTGHGDSGNTIYF. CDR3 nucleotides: TGCGCCAGCAGCCAAGATCTCGGGACAGGGCACGGAGACTCTGGAAACACCATATATTTT.

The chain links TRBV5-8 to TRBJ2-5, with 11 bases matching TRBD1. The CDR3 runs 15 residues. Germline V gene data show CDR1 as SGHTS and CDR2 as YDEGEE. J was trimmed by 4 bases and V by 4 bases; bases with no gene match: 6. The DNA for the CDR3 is TGTGCCAGCAGCCCTACCGGGACAGGGGGAGAGACCCAGTACTTC. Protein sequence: CASSPTGTGGETQYF.

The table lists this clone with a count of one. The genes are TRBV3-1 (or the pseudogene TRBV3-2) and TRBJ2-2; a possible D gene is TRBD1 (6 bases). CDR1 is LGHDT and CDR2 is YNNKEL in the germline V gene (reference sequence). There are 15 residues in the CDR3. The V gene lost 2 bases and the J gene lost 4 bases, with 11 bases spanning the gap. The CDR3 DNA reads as TGTGCCAGCAGCCAAATGGGGGCCGGCACCGGGGAGCTGTTTTTT. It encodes CASSQMGAGTGELFF.

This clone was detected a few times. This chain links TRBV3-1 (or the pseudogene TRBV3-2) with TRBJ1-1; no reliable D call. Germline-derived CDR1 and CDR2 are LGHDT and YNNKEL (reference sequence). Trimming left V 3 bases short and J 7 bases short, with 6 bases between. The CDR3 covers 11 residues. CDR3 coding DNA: TGTGCCAGCAGCCACTTAGATGAAGCTTTCTTT. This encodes CASSHLDEAFF.

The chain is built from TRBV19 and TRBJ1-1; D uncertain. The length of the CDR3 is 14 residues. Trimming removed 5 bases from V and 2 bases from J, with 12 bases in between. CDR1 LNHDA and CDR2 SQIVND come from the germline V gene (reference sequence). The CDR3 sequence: CASSAPGGNTEAFF. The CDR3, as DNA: TGTGCCAGTAGTGCACCGGGAGGAAACACTGAAGCTTTCTTT.

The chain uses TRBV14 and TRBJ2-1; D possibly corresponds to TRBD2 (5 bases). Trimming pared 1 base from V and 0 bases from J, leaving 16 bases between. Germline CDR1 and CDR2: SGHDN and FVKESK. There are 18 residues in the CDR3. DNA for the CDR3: TGTGCCAGCAGCCAAGTTGAGGGCCGGATAAGCTCCTACAATGAGCAGTTCTTC. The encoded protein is CASSQVEGRISSYNEQFF.

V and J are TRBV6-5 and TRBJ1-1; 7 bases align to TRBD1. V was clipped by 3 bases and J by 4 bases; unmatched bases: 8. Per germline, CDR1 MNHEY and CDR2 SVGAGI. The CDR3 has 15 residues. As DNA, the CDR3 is TGTGCCAGCAGTTATTCGTCAGGGGGTATCACTGAAGCTTTCTTT. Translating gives CASSYSSGGITEAFF.

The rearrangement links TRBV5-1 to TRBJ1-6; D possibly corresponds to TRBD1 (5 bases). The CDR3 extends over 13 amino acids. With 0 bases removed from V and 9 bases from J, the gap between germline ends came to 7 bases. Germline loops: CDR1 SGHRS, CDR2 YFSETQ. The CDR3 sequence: CASSLEGASPLHF. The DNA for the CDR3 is TGCGCCAGCAGCTTGGAAGGGGCTTCACCCCTCCACTTT.

Written as DNA, the CDR3 is TGTGCCAGCAGCTTAAACCCCCGAGACAGGGTTGGTGGCTACACCTTC. Translation: CASSLNPRDRVGGYTF. The chain couples TRBV7-3 to TRBJ1-2; 7 nucleotides match TRBD1. Germline CDR1 is SGHTA and CDR2 is FQGTGA. V shed 1 base and J 7 bases; nucleotides not matched to a gene: 12. The CDR3 spans 16 residues.